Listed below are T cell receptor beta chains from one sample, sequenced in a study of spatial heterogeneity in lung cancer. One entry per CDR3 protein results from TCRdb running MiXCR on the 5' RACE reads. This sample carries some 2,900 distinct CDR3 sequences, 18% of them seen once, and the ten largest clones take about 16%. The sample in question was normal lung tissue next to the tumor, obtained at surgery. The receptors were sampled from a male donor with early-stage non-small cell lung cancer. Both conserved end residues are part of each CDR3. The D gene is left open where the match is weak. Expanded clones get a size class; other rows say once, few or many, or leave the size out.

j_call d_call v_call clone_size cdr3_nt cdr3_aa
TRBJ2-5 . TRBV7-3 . TGTGCCAGCAGCCCCCCCCGGGACTTACGGGCAGAGACCCAGTACTTC CASSPPRDLRAETQYF
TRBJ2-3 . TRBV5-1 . TGCGCCAGCAGCTTGGATCGGGGTGTGGGACCCACAGATACGCAGTATTTT CASSLDRGVGPTDTQYF
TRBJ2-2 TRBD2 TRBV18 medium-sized TGTGCCAGCTCACTAATTAGCGGGACTAACACCGGGGAGCTGTTTTTT CASSLISGTNTGELFF
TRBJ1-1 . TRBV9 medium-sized TGTGCCAGCAGCGTAGCTGTGGCGGACACTGAAGCTTTCTTT CASSVAVADTEAFF
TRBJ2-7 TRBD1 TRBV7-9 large TGTGCCAGCAGCTCAGACAGGGGGCTCACCTACGAGCAGTACTTC CASSSDRGLTYEQYF
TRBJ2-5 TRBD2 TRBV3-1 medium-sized TGTGCCAGCAGCCAACGCTATGGATTGGGGGGCGCTTGGCGGGAGGAATACCAAGAGACCCAGTACTTC CASSQRYGLGGAWREEYQETQYF
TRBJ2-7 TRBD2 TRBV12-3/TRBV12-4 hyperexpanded TGTGCCAGCAGAACCGGGACTAGCAGTTTCTACGAGCAGTACTTC CASRTGTSSFYEQYF
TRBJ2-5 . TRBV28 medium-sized TGTGCCAGCAGTTTACTGGCTAGTAGAGAGACCCAGTACTTC CASSLLASRETQYF
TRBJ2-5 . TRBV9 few TGTGCCAGCAGCGTAGGAGACCTTCAGGGACAAGAGACCCAGTACTTC CASSVGDLQGQETQYF
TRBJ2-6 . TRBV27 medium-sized TGTGCCAGCAGTTTCGGACCCCTTGGGGGGGCCAACGTCCTGACTTTC CASSFGPLGGANVLTF
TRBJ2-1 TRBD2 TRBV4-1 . TGCGCCAGCAGCCAAGTCCAGCGGGAGGTCTACAATGAGCAGTTCTTC CASSQVQREVYNEQFF
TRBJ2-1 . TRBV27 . TGTGCCAGCAGTCCCCCGGCGGGGAGCTCCTACAATGAGCAGTTCTTC CASSPPAGSSYNEQFF
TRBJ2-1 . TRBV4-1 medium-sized TGCGCCAGCAGCCAAGAAGGCAGAGGGGGGAATGAGCAGTTCTTC CASSQEGRGGNEQFF
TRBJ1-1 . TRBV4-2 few TGTGCCAACAGACTACAGGGAGGGAGCACTGAAGCTTTCTTT CANRLQGGSTEAFF
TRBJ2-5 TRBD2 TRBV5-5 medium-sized TGTGCCAGCAGCTTGGACCCCCCAGCGGGGGAAGAGACCCAGTACTTC CASSLDPPAGEETQYF
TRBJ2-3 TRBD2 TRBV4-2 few TGTGCCAGCAGCCAAGATCCTCTAGCGGGAGGGTTAGATACGCAGTATTTT CASSQDPLAGGLDTQYF
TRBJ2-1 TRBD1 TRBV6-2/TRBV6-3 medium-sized TGTGCCAGCAGTTACGGGACAGGCTGGGAGCAGTTCTTC CASSYGTGWEQFF
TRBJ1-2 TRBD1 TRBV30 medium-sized TGTGCCTGGAGTGGGGTATCACCAGGGACAGCTATCTATGGCTACACCTTC CAWSGVSPGTAIYGYTF
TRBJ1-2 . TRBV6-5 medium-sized TGTGCCAGCAGTAGATACGACGGGGGCTACACCTTC CASSRYDGGYTF
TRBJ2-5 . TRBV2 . TGTGCCAGCAATTGGGCGATCCAAGAGACCCAGTACTTC CASNWAIQETQYF
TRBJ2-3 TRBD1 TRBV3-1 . TGTGCCAGCAGCCCGACAGGGGGCGCGACAGATACGCAGTATTTT CASSPTGGATDTQYF
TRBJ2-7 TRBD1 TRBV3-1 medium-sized TGTGCCAGCAGCCAAAACAGGGGGACCTACGAGCAGTACTTC CASSQNRGTYEQYF
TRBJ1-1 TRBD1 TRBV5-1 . TGCGCCAGCAGCTTGAGCCAGGGGGTCTCTGAAGCTTTCTTT CASSLSQGVSEAFF
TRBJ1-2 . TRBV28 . TGTGCCAGCAGTTTATATCCAGACTATGGCTACACCTTC CASSLYPDYGYTF
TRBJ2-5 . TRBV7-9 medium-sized TGTGCCAGCAGGGGAGATGGTAGGGAGACCCAGTACTTC CASRGDGRETQYF
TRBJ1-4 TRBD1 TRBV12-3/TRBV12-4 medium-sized TGTGCCAGCAGCCCAGGGACAGGGGGCTGGGAAAAACTGTTTTTT CASSPGTGGWEKLFF
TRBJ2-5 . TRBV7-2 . TGTGCCAGCAGCTCGAGGGGGGACAGAGAGACCCAGTACTTC CASSSRGDRETQYF
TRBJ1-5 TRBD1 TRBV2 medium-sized TGTGCCAGCACCCTGGACAGGGGCGAAGGCAATCAGCCCCAGCATTTT CASTLDRGEGNQPQHF
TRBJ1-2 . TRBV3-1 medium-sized TGTGCCAGCAGCCAACAAGGAGGGAACTATGGCTACACCTTC CASSQQGGNYGYTF
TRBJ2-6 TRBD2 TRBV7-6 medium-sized TGTGCCAGCAGCTTTCTTGGTGAGCGGGAGCTCTCTGGGGCCAACGTCCTGACTTTC CASSFLGERELSGANVLTF
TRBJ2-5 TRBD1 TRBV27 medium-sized TGTGCCAGCAGTCGACAGGGAAGGGAGACCCAGTACTTC CASSRQGRETQYF
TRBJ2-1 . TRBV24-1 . TGTGCCGTTTCCGGGGCGAGCTCCTACAATGAGCAGTTCTTC CAVSGASSYNEQFF
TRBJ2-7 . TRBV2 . TGTGCCAGCACCAGCCAGGCGGATTCTCCCCGCGAGCAGTACTTC CASTSQADSPREQYF
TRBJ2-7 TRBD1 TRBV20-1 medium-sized TGCAGTGCTAGAGATCAGTCGGGCCGTAGGACAGGGTTTTTCTTAGGGTACGAGCAGTACTTC CSARDQSGRRTGFFLGYEQYF
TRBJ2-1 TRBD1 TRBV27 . TGTGTCAGCACCGCCACAGGGACAGGGGCCTACAATGAGCAGTTCTTC CVSTATGTGAYNEQFF
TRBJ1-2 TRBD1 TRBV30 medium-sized TGTGCCTGGGAAGACAGGGGGGACTATGGCTACACCTTC CAWEDRGDYGYTF
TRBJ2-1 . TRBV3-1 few TGTGCCAGCAGGGAAGGAACGAGGGATGAGCAGCTCTTC CASREGTRDEQLF
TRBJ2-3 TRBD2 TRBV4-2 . TGTGCCAGCAGCCAACCGGGAGGGGAGGATACGCAGTATTTT CASSQPGGEDTQYF
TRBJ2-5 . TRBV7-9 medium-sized TGTGCCAGCAGCTTAGTGGCAAATGCCGAGACCCAGTACTTC CASSLVANAETQYF
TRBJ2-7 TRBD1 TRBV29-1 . TGCAGCGTTGAAGGTGTGACAGGGCGACCCTACGAGCAGTACTTC CSVEGVTGRPYEQYF
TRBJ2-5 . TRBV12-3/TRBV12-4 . TGTGCCAGCAGCTCATCAGGTCTGGGGGGACAAGAGACCCAGTACTTC CASSSSGLGGQETQYF
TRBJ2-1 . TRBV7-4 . TGTGCCAGCAGCTTATACCTTGTCAATGAGCAGTTCTTC CASSLYLVNEQFF
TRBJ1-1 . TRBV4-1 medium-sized TGCGCCAGCAGCCGGCCGACCATGAACACTGAAGCTTTCTTT CASSRPTMNTEAFF
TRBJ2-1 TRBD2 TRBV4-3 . TGCGCCAGCAGCCAAGGTCGTATAGCGGGGGGGTACAATGAGCAGTTGTTC CASSQGRIAGGYNEQLF
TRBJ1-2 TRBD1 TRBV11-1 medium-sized TGTGCCAGCAGCTTGGGGACAGGGGTCACTGATGGCTACACCTTC CASSLGTGVTDGYTF
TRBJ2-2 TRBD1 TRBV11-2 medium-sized TGTGCCAGTCGTAGGGGGCACACCGGGGAGCTGTTTTTT CASRRGHTGELFF
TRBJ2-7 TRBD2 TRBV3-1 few TGTGCCAGCAGCACGGGACTAGCAAGCGAGCAGTACTTC CASSTGLASEQYF
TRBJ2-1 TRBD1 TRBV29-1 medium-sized TGCAGCGGGGGGCAGGGGGCTTTCAATGAGCAGTTCTTC CSGGQGAFNEQFF
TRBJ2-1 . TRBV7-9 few TGTGCCAGCAGTACCGATTGGAGCTCCTACAATGAGCGGTTCTTC CASSTDWSSYNERFF
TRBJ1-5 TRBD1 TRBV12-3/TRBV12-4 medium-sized TGTGCCAGCACCACGACAGGGGGCCAGCCCCAGCATTTT CASTTTGGQPQHF